This record concerns one T cell receptor beta chain sequence. Antigen: not known. This entry belongs to a study of cytomegalovirus exposure and HLA in healthy donors. Study findings and constraints: A later analysis found first-cohort TCR clusters tended to co-occur in the roughly 120 validation repertoires.

Germline CDR1 reads SGDLS; CDR2 reads YYNGEE. Trimming stripped 0 bases from V and 11 bases from J, with 12 bases between. The CDR3 covers 14 residues. Using immunoSEQ multiplex PCR, the repertoire was profiled, and TCRdb retains in-frame clones only, with some absent. The sample has about 50,000 clones, roughly 93% seen once. This clonotype was sampled from a woman aged 18-29 years in good health and CMV-seropositive. V gene TRBV9 combines with J gene TRBJ1-6; D uncertain. The sample consisted of PBMCs. The CDR3 loop is CASSVDAGSAPLHF. The DNA for the CDR3 is TGTGCCAGCAGCGTAGACGCAGGCTCCGCACCCCTCCACTTT.